This record covers a single T cell receptor beta chain. The record originates from a study of shared clonotypes between healthy human individuals. Germline CDR1 and CDR2: SNHLY and FYNNEI. The CDR3 covers 14 residues. Trimming took off 5 bases at V and 0 bases at J, with 8 bases between the two ends. TCRdb keeps only in-frame clones here, not all; method: immunoSEQ multiplex PCR. The sample has about 450,000 clones; around 75% are singletons. This receptor was taken from a woman aged 40 to 50 in good health. Some clones in this sample may be carry-over from other donors' samples. The sample comprised PBMCs. The chain recombines TRBV2 with TRBJ1-3; D unresolved. The chain's CDR3 is CASSTADSGNTIYF. The CDR3 nucleotides are TGTGCCAGCAGTACGGCGGACTCTGGAAACACCATATATTTT.